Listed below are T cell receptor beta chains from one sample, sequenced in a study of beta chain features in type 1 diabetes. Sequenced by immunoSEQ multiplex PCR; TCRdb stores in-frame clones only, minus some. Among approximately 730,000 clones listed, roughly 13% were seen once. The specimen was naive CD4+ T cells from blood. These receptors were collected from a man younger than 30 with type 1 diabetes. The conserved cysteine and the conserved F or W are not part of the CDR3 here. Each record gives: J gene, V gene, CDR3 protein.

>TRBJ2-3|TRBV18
ASSPLITDTQY
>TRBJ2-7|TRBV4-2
ASSQGSGGAHEQY
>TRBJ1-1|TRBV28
ASSPPGWVNTEAF
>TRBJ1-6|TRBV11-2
ASSLGGSPLH
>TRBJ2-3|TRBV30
AWSKQGWADTQY
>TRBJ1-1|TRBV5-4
ASSVSGRLIEAF
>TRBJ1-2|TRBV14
ASSQRGAGYGYT
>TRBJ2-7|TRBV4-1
ASSQEGPYEQY
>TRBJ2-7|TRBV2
ASSGDGTKYEQY
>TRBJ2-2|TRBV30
AWSEWGSTGELF
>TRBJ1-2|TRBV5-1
ASSFPSTERNGYT
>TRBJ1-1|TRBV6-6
ASTARDRNTEAF
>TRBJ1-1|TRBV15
ATSRGPPGQGVPRTEAF
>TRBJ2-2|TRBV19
ASSLLRGTTGELF
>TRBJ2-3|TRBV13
ASSPQLAGSTDTQY